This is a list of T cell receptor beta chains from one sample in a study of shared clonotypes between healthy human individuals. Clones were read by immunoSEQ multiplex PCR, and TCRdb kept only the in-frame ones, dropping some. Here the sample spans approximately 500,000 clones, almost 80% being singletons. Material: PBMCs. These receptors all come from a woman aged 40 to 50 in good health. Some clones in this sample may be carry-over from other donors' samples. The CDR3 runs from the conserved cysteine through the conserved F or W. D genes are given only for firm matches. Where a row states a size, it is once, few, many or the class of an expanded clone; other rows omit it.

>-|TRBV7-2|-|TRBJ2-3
TGTGCCAGCAGCTTAGAGGGCAGGCCAGACACAGATACGCAGTATTTT
CASSLEGRPDTDTQYF
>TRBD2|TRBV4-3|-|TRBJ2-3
TGCGCCAGACACTCAGGGACTAGCGGCACAGATACGCAGTATTTT
CARHSGTSGTDTQYF
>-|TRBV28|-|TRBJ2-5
TGTGCCAGCAGTTGTCCTATGACCGGGACCCAGTACTTC
CASSCPMTGTQYF
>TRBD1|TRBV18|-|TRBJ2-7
TGTGCCAGCTCACCGGGACAGGAACCCTACGAGCAGTACTTC
CASSPGQEPYEQYF
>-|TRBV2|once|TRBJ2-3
TGTGCCAGCAGTAGGCGGGCGCTGAACACAGATACGCAGTATTTT
CASSRRALNTDTQYF
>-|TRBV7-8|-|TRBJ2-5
TGTGCCAGCAGCTCCCGGGCCTCCACGATCCAAGAGACCCAGTACTTC
CASSSRASTIQETQYF
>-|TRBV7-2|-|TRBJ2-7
TGTGCCAGCAGCCAAGATAGGTCGAGGGAGTCATCCTACGAGCAGTACTTC
CASSQDRSRESSYEQYF
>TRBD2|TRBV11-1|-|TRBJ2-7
TGTGCCAGCAGCTTAGCGGGAGGGCCCACTAGATACGAGCAGTACTTC
CASSLAGGPTRYEQYF
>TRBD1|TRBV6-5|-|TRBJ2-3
TGTGCCAGCAGTCCCGGGACAGGGGGTAGGACGCAGTATTTT
CASSPGTGGRTQYF
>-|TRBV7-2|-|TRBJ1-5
TGTGCCAGCAGCTTAGGCGGACGGAGCAATCAGCCCCAGCATTTT
CASSLGGRSNQPQHF
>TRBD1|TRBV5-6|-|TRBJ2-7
TGTGCCAGCAGCCGTACCGGGACAGGGTCCTACGAGCAGTACTTC
CASSRTGTGSYEQYF
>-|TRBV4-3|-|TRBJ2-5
TGCGCCAGCAGCCTCCTCCTAGGGGGAGAGACCCAGTACTTC
CASSLLLGGETQYF
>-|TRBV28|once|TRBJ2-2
TGTGCCAGCAGTTTGGGACGGTGGGCGGGTAACACCGGGGAGCTGTTTTTT
CASSLGRWAGNTGELFF
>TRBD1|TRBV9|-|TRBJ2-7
TGTGCCAGCAGTTCCGGGACAGGGGTCTTCGCCTACGAGCAGTACTTC
CASSSGTGVFAYEQYF
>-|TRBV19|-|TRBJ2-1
TGTGCCAGTAGTATAGTAGTGGGGGACAATGAGCAGTTCTTC
CASSIVVGDNEQFF
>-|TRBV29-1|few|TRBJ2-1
TGCAGCGTTGTATTGCCGGAATGGATGGGAGAGCAGTTCTTC
CSVVLPEWMGEQFF
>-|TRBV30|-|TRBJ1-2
TGTGCCTGGAGTCAGGGTATGGGGTATGGCTACACCTTC
CAWSQGMGYGYTF
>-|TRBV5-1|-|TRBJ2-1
TGCGCCAGCAGCTTCACGGCGGGACGGTCCTACAATGAGCAGTTCTTC
CASSFTAGRSYNEQFF
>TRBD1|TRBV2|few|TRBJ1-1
TGTGCCAGCATGGGACAGGGGTTCACTGAAGCTTTCTTT
CASMGQGFTEAFF
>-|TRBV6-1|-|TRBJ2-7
TGTGCCAGCCTAAGACAGTCCTACGAGCAGTACTTC
CASLRQSYEQYF
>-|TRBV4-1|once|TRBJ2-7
TGCGCCAGCAGCCAAGGCGGCTTGCCTTCCTACGAGCAGTACTTC
CASSQGGLPSYEQYF
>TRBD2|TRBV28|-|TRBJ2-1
TGTGCCAGCAGTTTTACCCAAGCCGGGACTAGTTCTTCGAGGAAGCAGTTCTTC
CASSFTQAGTSSSRKQFF
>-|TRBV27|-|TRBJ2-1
TGTGCCAGCAGTTTATCCCGAGGCCTAGCAGTCTACAATGAGCAGTTCTTC
CASSLSRGLAVYNEQFF
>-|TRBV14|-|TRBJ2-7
TGTGCCAGCAGCCAAGCTAGCAACTACGAGCAGTACTTC
CASSQASNYEQYF
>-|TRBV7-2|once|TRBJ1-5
TGTGCCAGCAGCTTACAGGTTGATCAGCCCCAGCATTTT
CASSLQVDQPQHF
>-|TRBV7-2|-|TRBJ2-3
TGTGCCAGCAGCCCGGGGGACCCCTGGGAGACGCAGTATTTT
CASSPGDPWETQYF
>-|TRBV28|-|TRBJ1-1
TGTGCCAGCAGTTACGACGGGGCGAACACTGAAGCTTTCTTT
CASSYDGANTEAFF
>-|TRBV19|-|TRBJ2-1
TGTGCCAGTAGTATAGGACGGCAGGGTGTATACAATGAGCAGTTCTTC
CASSIGRQGVYNEQFF
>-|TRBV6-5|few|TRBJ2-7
TGTGCCAGCAGTTACTCCGGGGTTTCTCGGACTTACGAGCAGTACTTC
CASSYSGVSRTYEQYF
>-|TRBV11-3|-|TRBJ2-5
TGTGCCAGCAGCTTAGCGGGGGAGACCCAGTACTTC
CASSLAGETQYF
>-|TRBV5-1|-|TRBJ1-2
TGCGCCAGCAGCTCCCCCGGGGGCGGCGGCTACACCTTC
CASSSPGGGGYTF
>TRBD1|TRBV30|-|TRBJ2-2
TGTGCCTGGAGTCCCGGGACAGGGCCCGGGGAGCTGTTTTTT
CAWSPGTGPGELFF
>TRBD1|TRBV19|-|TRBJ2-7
TGTGCCAGTAGTTCCGGACAGGGGGCCTACGAGCAGTACTTC
CASSSGQGAYEQYF
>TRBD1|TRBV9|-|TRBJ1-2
TGTGCCAGCAGCGTAGCCAGTCAACCGGGCTTCGAACAGGGGGGCTACACCTTC
CASSVASQPGFEQGGYTF
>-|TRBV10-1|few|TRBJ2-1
TGCGCCAGCAGTGAGTCCTTAAATGAGCAGTTCTTC
CASSESLNEQFF
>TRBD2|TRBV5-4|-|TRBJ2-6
TGTGCCAGCAGCCCGGGACTAGACTCTGGGGCCAACGTCCTGACTTTC
CASSPGLDSGANVLTF
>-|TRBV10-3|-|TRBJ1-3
TGTGCCATCAGTGATCCGACCTTTGGCTCTGGAAACACCATATATTTT
CAISDPTFGSGNTIYF
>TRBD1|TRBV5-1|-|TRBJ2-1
TGCGCCACCGAACCCGGGACAGGGGGAAATGAGCAGTTCTTC
CATEPGTGGNEQFF
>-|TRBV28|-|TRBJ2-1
TGTGCCACCTCCCTAGGGGCGGCCCATTATCCCAATGAGCAGTTCTTC
CATSLGAAHYPNEQFF
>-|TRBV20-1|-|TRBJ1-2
TGCAGTGCGCCCTTAGGTGGTGGCTACACCTTC
CSAPLGGGYTF
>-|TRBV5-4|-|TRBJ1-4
TGTGCCAGCAGCTTGGAGGGGGTTAATGAAAAACTGTTTTTT
CASSLEGVNEKLFF
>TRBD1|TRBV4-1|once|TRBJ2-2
TGCGCCAGCAGCCAAGGGCAGGGGGCAAGAACCGGGGAGCTGTTTTTT
CASSQGQGARTGELFF
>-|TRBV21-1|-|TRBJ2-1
TGTGCCAGCACCATACTGCGAGGGGACCGGGACCCCACGTCTGGTTTATGGTTCTTC
CASTILRGDRDPTSGLWFF
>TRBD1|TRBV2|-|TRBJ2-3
TGTGCCAGCAGTGAAGCGCGGGCAGGGGGTGGGACAGATACGCAGTATTTT
CASSEARAGGGTDTQYF
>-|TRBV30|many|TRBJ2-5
TGTGCCTGGAGTCACGGCAGTCGGGAGACCCAGTACTTC
CAWSHGSRETQYF
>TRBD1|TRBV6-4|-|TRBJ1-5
TGTGCCAGCTCAGGACAGGGGGCAATTCAGCCCCAGCATTTT
CASSGQGAIQPQHF
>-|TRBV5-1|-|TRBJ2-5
TGCGCCAGCAGCCCGGAGGGGGAGACCCAGTACTTC
CASSPEGETQYF
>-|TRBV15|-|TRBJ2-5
TGTGCCACCAGCAGGATCGGTCGAGAGACCCAGTACTTC
CATSRIGRETQYF
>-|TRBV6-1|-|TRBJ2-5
TGTGCCAGCAGTGAAGCGGGGGGAATGGGAGAGACCCAGTACTTC
CASSEAGGMGETQYF
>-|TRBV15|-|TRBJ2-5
TGTGCCACCAGCAGAGATCGGTCGGCCGTACGGACCCAGTACTTC
CATSRDRSAVRTQYF